The 26 T cell receptor beta chains reported below all come from one sample, sequenced in a study of CD8+CD57+ T cells in acquired aplastic anemia. Profiling that covered TCR beta VDJ and CDR3 relied on genomic DNA as its template. TCRdb reprocessed the reads with MiXCR, giving one entry per CDR3 protein. The data contain some 200,000 distinct CDR3 sequences, around 60% of them singletons. Material: sorted CD4+, CD8+, or CD8+CD57+ T cells (not recorded which) from PBMCs. These receptors came from a human donor in good health.

This rearrangement joins TRBV19 to TRBJ1-1; D not certain. Trimming stripped 2 bases from V and 4 bases from J, with 11 bases between. CDR1 is LNHDA and CDR2 is SQIVND in the germline V gene (reference sequence). The CDR3 runs to 14 residues. Written as DNA, the CDR3 is TGTGCCAGTAGTATATCAGGCGGGGTCACTGAAGCTTTCTTT. Translation gives CASSISGGVTEAFF.

This clonotype was found many times. This sequence joins TRBV27 and TRBJ2-1; D possibly corresponds to TRBD1 (6 bases). The length of the CDR3 is 12 residues. CDR1 and CDR2 from the germline V gene are MNHEY and SMNVEV (reference sequence). The V end was cut by 6 bases, the J end by 8 bases, with 11 bases between. The CDR3 DNA follows: TGTGCCAGCAGACAGGGATGGGATGAGCAGTTCTTC. Translation gives CASRQGWDEQFF.

V gene TRBV3-1 combines with J gene TRBJ2-7; TRBD1 aligns across 10 bases. The germline V gene has CDR1 LGHDT and CDR2 YNNKEL (reference sequence). V was clipped by 0 bases and J by 6 bases; unmatched bases: 5. The CDR3 runs 15 residues. The CDR3: CASSQEGTGVVEQYF. CDR3 DNA: TGTGCCAGCAGCCAAGAAGGGACAGGGGTGGTCGAGCAGTACTTC.

The rearrangement joins TRBV6-7 to TRBJ2-1; D is perhaps TRBD2 (5 bases). TRBV6-7 carries the ORF label, with uncertain function. Between the trimmed V and J ends, which lost 6 bases and 7 bases, there was a span of 13 bases. This CDR3 has 13 residues. The CDR3 reads CASSLAPTNEQFF. CDR3 sequence (DNA): TGTGCCAGCAGCTTAGCGCCAACTAATGAGCAGTTCTTC.

CDR3 sequence reads: CASSQDDISGPYEQYF. DNA of the CDR3: TGCGCCAGCAGCCAAGACGACATTTCGGGCCCCTACGAGCAGTACTTC. This chain joins TRBV4-1 and TRBJ2-7; D gene ambiguous. V lost 0 bases and J 2 bases, leaving 14 bases between the germline ends. Germline values: CDR1 MGHRA, CDR2 YSYEKL. The length of the CDR3 is 16 residues.

This clonotype has a count of ten or more. The chain couples TRBV6-8 to TRBJ2-7, with D perhaps TRBD1 or TRBD2 (6 bases each). Germline CDR1 and CDR2: MNHGY and SAAAGT. The CDR3 runs to 12 residues. Trimming left V 8 bases short and J 4 bases short, with 12 bases between. The CDR3 loop is CASGGTPYEQYF. The DNA of the CDR3 is TGTGCCAGCGGCGGGACACCGTACGAGCAGTACTTC.

V is TRBV2 and J is TRBJ2-3; 9 nucleotides match TRBD2. The CDR3 runs 14 residues. The junction had 2 bases not matched to a gene; V was cut back by 4 bases and J by 3 bases. In germline, CDR1 is SNHLY, CDR2 FYNNEI. The CDR3 bases are TGTGCCAGCAGTGGACTAGCGGTAACAGATACGCAGTATTTT. It translates to CASSGLAVTDTQYF.

This clonotype came up many times. The CDR3 protein is CASSYVRGASLFYGYTF. DNA of the CDR3: TGTGCCAGCAGTTACGTTCGGGGGGCGTCCCTCTTCTATGGCTACACCTTC. The V and J genes are TRBV6-2 or TRBV6-3 and TRBJ1-2, with a weak D call TRBD1 (6 bases). The CDR3 consists of 17 residues. Germline CDR1 MNHEY, CDR2 SVGEGT. V was trimmed by 2 bases and J by 4 bases, leaving 20 bases between them.

This clonotype has a count of ten or more. The V and J genes are TRBV5-1 and TRBJ1-2; D remains unclear. The CDR3 length is 15 residues. The germline V and J ends were trimmed by 0 bases and 6 bases, with 15 bases remaining between them. Germline lookup yields CDR1 SGHRS and CDR2 YFSETQ. DNA for the CDR3: TGCGCCAGCAGCTTGGAAAACCCAAGCCCTAATGGCTACACCTTC. This codes for CASSLENPSPNGYTF.

This clonotype was recorded a few times. This chain uses TRBV27 with TRBJ2-7; 7 bases line up with TRBD2. V dropped 4 bases and J dropped 3; count of bases not matched to a gene: 12. Per germline, CDR1 MNHEY and CDR2 SMNVEV (reference sequence). The CDR3 sequence is 16 residues long. CDR3 sequence (DNA): TGTGCCAGCAGTTGGACCCGGGGCGGGGGATTCTACGAGCAGTACTTC. Translation gives CASSWTRGGGFYEQYF.

This chain links TRBV7-6 with TRBJ1-1; tentatively, D is TRBD1 (5 bases). CDR3 length: 17 amino acids. Trimming stripped 5 bases from V and 6 bases from J, with 25 bases between. Germline CDR1 SGHVS, CDR2 FNYEAQ. The CDR3 bases are TGTGCCAGCAGCCAATACCCCGAGGTGTTCGGGACGGCTGAAGCTTTCTTT. It codes for CASSQYPEVFGTAEAFF.

The rearrangement uses TRBV10-1 and TRBJ2-4; D is ambiguous. This CDR3 contains 14 residues. V shed 5 bases and J shed 9 bases, with 17 bases lying between them. Germline CDR1 reads WNHNN; CDR2 reads SYGVQD (reference sequence). CDR3 nucleotides: TGCGCCAGCAGTACCGGAAGAAGAAAGGGCATTCAGTACTTC. As protein: CASSTGRRKGIQYF.

The V and J genes are TRBV5-5 and TRBJ2-3, with D perhaps matching TRBD1 (6 bases). Trimming removed 4 bases at V and 3 bases at J, with 27 bases between. This CDR3 comprises 19 residues. CDR1 is SGHKS and CDR2 is YYEKEE in the germline V gene (reference sequence). This CDR3 reads CASSRTTGTQNSYTDTQYF. In DNA, the CDR3 is TGTGCCAGCAGCCGAACTACAGGGACCCAAAATTCGTATACAGATACGCAGTATTTT.

The chain recombines TRBV10-2 with TRBJ2-7; D gene unclear. The CDR3 extends over 13 amino acids. CDR1 and CDR2 (germline): WSHSY, SAAADI. Trimming removed 3 bases at V and 2 bases at J, with 8 bases between. In DNA form, the CDR3 reads TGCGCCAGCAGTGACGTCAAAACCTACGAGCAGTACTTC. It codes for CASSDVKTYEQYF.

This clonotype appeared once. The rearrangement joins TRBV29-1 to TRBJ2-7; 9 positions agree with TRBD2. The CDR3 extends over 13 amino acids. Per the germline V gene, CDR1 is SQVTM and CDR2 is ANQGSEA. The junction had 5 bases not matched to a gene; V was cut back by 7 bases and J by 1 base. CDR3 DNA: TGCAGCGCCCTTAGCGGGAGTTCCTACGAGCAGTACTTC. This encodes CSALSGSSYEQYF.

The genes are TRBV10-3 and TRBJ1-2, with TRBD1 identical over 11 bases. The CDR3 covers 16 residues. Germline CDR1 and CDR2: ENHRY and SYGVKD. V dropped 2 bases and J dropped 5; count of bases not matched to a gene: 7. The CDR3 DNA reads TGTGCCATCAGTGAGGGACAGGGGGCGCAAAGATATGGCTACACCTTC. Protein: CAISEGQGAQRYGYTF.

The chain has TRBV15 and TRBJ1-5; D not resolved. This CDR3 contains 14 residues. The germline V gene has CDR1 LNHNV and CDR2 YYDKDF (reference sequence). Trimming took 3 bases from V and 6 from J, leaving 12 bases between them. CDR3 nucleotide sequence: TGTGCCACCAGCAGGCGGGAGTACAGTCAGCCCCAGCATTTT. Translation gives CATSRREYSQPQHF.

This clonotype came up many times. In DNA form, the CDR3 reads TGTGCCAGCAGCTCTCCAGGGTATGGCTACACCTTC. Protein product: CASSSPGYGYTF. The rearrangement links TRBV5-8 to TRBJ1-2, with a possible D match to TRBD1 (5 bases). Trimming removed 3 bases at V and 5 bases at J, with 8 bases between. Germline V gives CDR1 SGHTS, CDR2 YDEGEE. This CDR3 has 12 residues. Full variable domain (remainder filled in from reference TRBV5-8 and TRBJ1-2): EAGVTQSPTHLIKTRGQQATLRCSPISGHTSVYWYQQALGLGLQFLLWYDEGEERNRGNFPPRFSGRQFPNYSSELNVNALELEDSALYLCASSSPGYGYTFGSGTRLTVV.

The table lists this clonotype with many counts. The chain is built from TRBV24-1 and TRBJ2-1, with D tentatively TRBD1 (6 bases). Germline CDR1 KGHDR, CDR2 SFDVKD. The CDR3 covers 13 residues. V lost 10 bases and J 5 bases, leaving 14 bases between the germline ends. The CDR3 here is CATKDSQNNEQFF. DNA of the CDR3: TGTGCCACGAAGGACAGCCAAAACAATGAGCAGTTCTTC.

This clonotype was seen at least ten times. The chain carries TRBV24-1 and TRBJ2-1; D gene unclear. Trimming removed 9 bases at V and 0 bases at J, with 8 bases between. The V gene's germline CDR1 is KGHDR and CDR2 SFDVKD. This CDR3 contains 13 residues. The CDR3 loop reads CATDTDSYNEQFF. DNA for the CDR3: TGTGCCACCGATACTGACTCCTACAATGAGCAGTTCTTC.

The table lists this clonotype with a few counts. The chain uses TRBV28 and TRBJ1-5, with 8 positions matching TRBD1. This CDR3 contains 19 residues. Trimming removed 6 bases from V and 0 bases from J; junction bases left unmatched: 16. Germline lookup yields CDR1 MDHEN and CDR2 SYDVKM. DNA of the CDR3: TGTGCCAGCAGCCTAACGGGACAGGTAGCGAGATATAGCAATCAGCCCCAGCATTTT. Encoded protein: CASSLTGQVARYSNQPQHF.

This clonotype was picked up a small number of times. The V call is TRBV18, the J call TRBJ2-5; D remains unclear. Germline-derived CDR1 and CDR2 are KGHSH and LQKENI. This CDR3 contains 12 residues. V gave up 3 bases and J gave up 6 bases, with 8 bases separating them. The CDR3 region is CASSPQGKTQYF. The CDR3 DNA reads as TGTGCCAGCTCACCGCAAGGGAAGACCCAGTACTTC.

This clonotype showed up many times. The V gene is TRBV20-1, the J gene TRBJ2-7, with D tentatively TRBD1 (5 bases). V lost 3 bases and J 0 bases, leaving 12 bases between the germline ends. CDR1 is DFQATT, CDR2 SNEGSKA, per germline (reference sequence). This CDR3 has 14 amino acids. In DNA, the CDR3 is TGCAGTGCTAGTGTCGTTGACAGCTCCTACGAGCAGTACTTC. It specifies CSASVVDSSYEQYF.

The chain joins TRBV5-6 to TRBJ2-7, with D unclear. Per germline, CDR1 SGHDT and CDR2 YYEEEE. The CDR3 spans 15 residues. Trimming left V 0 bases short and J 0 bases short, with 10 bases between. The DNA for the CDR3 is TGTGCCAGCAGCTTGGTCCCCCGGAGCTCCTACGAGCAGTACTTC. This codes for CASSLVPRSSYEQYF.

This clonotype was seen at least ten times. The J gene is TRBJ2-7, the V gene TRBV10-3, with 7 bases that match TRBD1. The CDR3 is 16 amino acids. Trimming took 2 bases from V and 0 from J; bases not matched to a gene: 7. CDR1 ENHRY and CDR2 SYGVKD come from the germline V gene. CDR3 region: CAISEPRGPDSYEQYF. In DNA form, the CDR3 reads TGTGCCATCAGTGAGCCAAGGGGGCCTGACTCCTACGAGCAGTACTTC.

This clonotype appeared many times. The gene calls are TRBV9 and TRBJ2-3; maybe TRBD2 (7 bases). Trimming removed 3 bases from V and 2 bases from J, with 13 bases in between. The CDR3 extends over 15 amino acids. Per germline, CDR1 SGDLS and CDR2 YYNGEE. CDR3 coding DNA: TGTGCCAGCAGCGGAGGGGGAGGGGCCACAGATACGCAGTATTTT. This gives the protein CASSGGGGATDTQYF.